This T cell receptor (beta chain) was recorded in a study of T cell responses to AZD1222 COVID-19 vaccine. Overall study results and limits: Repertoire sampling occurred only after the peak T cell response. Compared with day 0, the breadth and depth of the Spike-specific TCR repertoire rose significantly after two doses of AZD1222.

J gave up 7 bases and V 5 bases, and 11 bases lay outside the gene matches. The CDR3 totals 15 residues. Germline V lookup: CDR1 SGHTA, CDR2 FQGNSA. Libraries were prepared by immunoSEQ multiplex PCR; TCRdb keeps only in-frame clonotypes and omits some of them. The data show roughly 80,000 clones, with 88% seen just once and roughly 4.7% held by the top ten. Note on this clone: The antigen remains undetermined.

This sequence joins TRBV7-2 and TRBJ1-2, with 9 bases fitting TRBD1. The specimen comprised peripheral blood, sampled on day 0 of MenACWY control vaccination. This TCR was sampled from an adult in good health. Here the CDR3 reads CASSPRVGQGGGYTF. The CDR3 nucleotides are TGTGCCAGCAGCCCTCGTGTGGGACAGGGCGGTGGCTACACCTTC.